The clone carrying this T cell receptor beta chain was counted between two and nine times. Its antigen is not identified. This CDR3 is built from 14 residues. Germline CDR1 is LNHDA and CDR2 is SQIVND (reference sequence). V lost 3 bases and J lost 7; bases outside the gene matches: 5. This sample stems from a study of regulatory T cells in long-lasting Graves disease. Findings and limits, study-wide: In persistent patients, shared public clonotypes (2,741) outnumbered those in new patients (about 1,000). When disease was persistent, TRBV28, TRBJ1-2 and TRBJ2-5 were the favored segments.

CDR3 regions were amplified by Arm-PCR using iRepertoire HTBI primers to build TCR beta libraries. MiXCR was run by TCRdb on the multiplex PCR reads, yielding one entry per CDR3 protein. The sample records hundreds of thousands of distinct CDR3 sequences, 15% to 18% being singletons. Time point noted: newly diagnosed GD, antithyroid drugs for less than 3 months. RNA from PBMCs was the source of the TCR library. The sequence was collected from a female donor with Graves disease. The chain employs TRBV19 and TRBJ1-2; 10 nucleotides align to TRBD1. Sequenced material: peripheral blood mononuclear cells (PBMCs), taken at new diagnosis, from a patient treated with antithyroid drugs. The CDR3 region is CASSIGQGVIGYTF. The CDR3 region has the DNA TGTGCCAGTAGTATCGGACAGGGGGTTATTGGCTACACCTTC.